This TCR beta chain is drawn from a study of T-cell reconstitution after alpha-beta-depleted transplantation in children. During its preparation, the TCRbeta library received unique molecular identifiers. TCRdb reprocessed the PCR reads with MiXCR, giving one entry per CDR3 protein. This table holds some 840,000 distinct CDR3 sequences, 15% to 20% found once. This clonotype was seen more than once but under ten times. The antigen remains unidentified. The V end lost 0 bases, the J end lost 7 bases, and 13 bases lay between the germline ends. The CDR3 spans 15 residues. Germline assignment: CDR1 LNHNV and CDR2 YYDKDF (reference sequence). The study, taken as a whole, reports: After transplant, high TCRbeta diversity at day 60 in some patients arose from surviving recipient T cells and thymic progenitors. About two months after transplant, alpha-beta T cells reportedly came from several hundred expanded graft clones. The main origin of T-cell counts and diversity one year after transplant was newly produced T cells.

The receptor's source is a male patient between 10 and 17 years old who had a stem cell transplant for acute lymphoblastic leukemia, so the T cells may come from the graft donor. The chain joins TRBV15 to TRBJ1-5; D call uncertain. Here the sequenced sample was PBMCs, mostly from graft donor cells, taken 360 days after TCRalphabeta/CD19-depleted stem cell transplant. CDR3 residues: CATSRDLAIGQPQHF. Written as DNA, the CDR3 is TGTGCCACCAGCAGAGATCTTGCAATCGGCCAGCCCCAGCATTTT.